The clone carrying this T cell receptor beta chain occurred a few times. This sample stems from a study of T-cell memory formation after mild COVID-19. TCRdb re-called the 5' RACE reads with MiXCR, one entry per CDR3 protein. The sample has 210,000 or so distinct CDR3 sequences, 27% seen once. The CDR3 has 15 residues. Germline V gives CDR1 KGHDR, CDR2 SFDVKD. V lost 6 bases and J 0 bases, leaving 14 bases between the germline ends. The TCR sequence derives from an adult woman who had mild COVID-19 (a few samples of this study predate the infection). Cell type and time point are not known. Source material: PBMCs or a T cell subset sorted from them (not recorded which). The chain couples TRBV24-1 to TRBJ2-7; TRBD2 is a possible D gene (5 bases). CDR3 in amino acids: CATSRPTGSSYEQYF. The CDR3 region has the DNA TGTGCCACCAGTCGTCCGACGGGGTCCTCCTACGAGCAGTACTTC.